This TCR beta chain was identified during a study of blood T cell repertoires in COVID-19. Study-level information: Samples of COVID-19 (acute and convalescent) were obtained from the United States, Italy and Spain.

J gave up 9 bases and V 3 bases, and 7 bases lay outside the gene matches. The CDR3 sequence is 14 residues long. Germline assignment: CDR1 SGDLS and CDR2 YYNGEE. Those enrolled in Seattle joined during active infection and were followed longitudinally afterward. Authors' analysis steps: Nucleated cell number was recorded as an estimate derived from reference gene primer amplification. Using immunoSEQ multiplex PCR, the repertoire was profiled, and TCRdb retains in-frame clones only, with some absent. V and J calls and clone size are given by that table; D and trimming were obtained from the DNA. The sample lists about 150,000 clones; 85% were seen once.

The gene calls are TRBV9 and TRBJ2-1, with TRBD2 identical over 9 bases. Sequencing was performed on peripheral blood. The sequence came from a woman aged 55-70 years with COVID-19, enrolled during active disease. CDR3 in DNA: TGTGCCAGCAGCGATAGGACTAGCGTCGGTGAGCAGTTCTTC. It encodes CASSDRTSVGEQFF.